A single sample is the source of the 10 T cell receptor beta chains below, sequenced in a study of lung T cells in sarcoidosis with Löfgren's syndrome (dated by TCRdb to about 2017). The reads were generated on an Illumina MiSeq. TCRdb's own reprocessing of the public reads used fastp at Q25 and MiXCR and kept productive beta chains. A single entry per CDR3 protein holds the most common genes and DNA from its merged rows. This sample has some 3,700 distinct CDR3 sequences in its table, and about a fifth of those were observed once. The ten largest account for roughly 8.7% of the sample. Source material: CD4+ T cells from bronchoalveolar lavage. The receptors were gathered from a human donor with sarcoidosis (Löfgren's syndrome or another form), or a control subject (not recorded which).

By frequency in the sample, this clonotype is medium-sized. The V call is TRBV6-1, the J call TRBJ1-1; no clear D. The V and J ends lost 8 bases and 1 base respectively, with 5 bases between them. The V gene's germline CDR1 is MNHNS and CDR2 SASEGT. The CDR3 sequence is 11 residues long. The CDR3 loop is CASERNTEAFF. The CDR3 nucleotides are TGTGCCAGCGAGCGGAACACTGAAGCTTTCTTT.

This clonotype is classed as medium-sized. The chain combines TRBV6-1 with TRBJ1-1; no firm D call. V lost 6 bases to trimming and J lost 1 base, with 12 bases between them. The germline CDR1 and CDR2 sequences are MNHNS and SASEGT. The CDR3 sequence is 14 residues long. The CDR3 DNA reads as TGTGCCAGCAGCCCCGGCCGCTGGAACACTGAAGCTTTCTTT. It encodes CASSPGRWNTEAFF.

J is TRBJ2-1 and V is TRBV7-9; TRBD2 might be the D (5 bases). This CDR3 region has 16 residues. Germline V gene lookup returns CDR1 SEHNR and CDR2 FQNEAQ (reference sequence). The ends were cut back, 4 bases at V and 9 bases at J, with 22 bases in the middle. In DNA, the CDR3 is TGTGCCAGCAGCTCCCCGAGACTAACTGAAAGGCCTGAGCAGTTCTTC. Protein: CASSSPRLTERPEQFF.

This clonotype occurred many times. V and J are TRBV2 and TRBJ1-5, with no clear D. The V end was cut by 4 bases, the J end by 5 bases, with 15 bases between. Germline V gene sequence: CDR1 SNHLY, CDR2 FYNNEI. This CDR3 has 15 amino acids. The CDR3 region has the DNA TGTGCCAGCAGTGGAGCCTTTACCAGAGATCAGCCCCAGCATTTT. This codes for CASSGAFTRDQPQHF. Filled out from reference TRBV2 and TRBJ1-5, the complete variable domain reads EPEVTQTPSHQVTQMGQEVILRCVPISNHLYFYWYRQILGQKVEFLVSFYNNEISEKSEIFDDQFSVERPDGSNFTLKIRSTKLEDSAMYFCASSGAFTRDQPQHFGDGTRLSIL.

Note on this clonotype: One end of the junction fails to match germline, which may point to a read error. The CDR3, as DNA: TGTGCCATCAGGGGCAATTCTAACACTGAGGCTTTCTTT. Amino acid sequence: CAIRGNSNTEAFF. The chain combines TRBV10-3 with TRBJ1-1, with D uncertain. The length of the CDR3 is 13 residues. CDR1 ENHRY and CDR2 SYGVKD come from the germline V gene.

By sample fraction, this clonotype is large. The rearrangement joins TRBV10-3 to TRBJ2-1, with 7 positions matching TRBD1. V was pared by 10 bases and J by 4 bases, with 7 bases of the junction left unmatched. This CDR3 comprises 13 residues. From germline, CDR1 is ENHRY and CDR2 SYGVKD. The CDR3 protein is CATRTGRYNEQFF. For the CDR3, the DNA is TGTGCCACCAGGACAGGTCGGTACAATGAGCAGTTCTTC.

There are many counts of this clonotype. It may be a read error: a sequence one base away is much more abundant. CDR3 amino acids: CASSRNWNTGELFF. CDR3 nucleotide sequence: TGCGCCAGCAGCAGGAACTGGAACACCGGGGAGCTGTTTTTT. V is TRBV10-1 and J is TRBJ2-2; D unclear. The CDR3 has 14 residues. The V end was cut by 6 bases, the J end by 1 base, with 9 bases between. CDR1 is WNHNN and CDR2 is SYGVQD in the germline V gene (reference sequence).

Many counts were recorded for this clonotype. CDR3 nucleotides: TGTGCCAGCAGCTTAGTAAGCGGGGGGCTCAGATATGAGCAGTTCTTC. This encodes CASSLVSGGLRYEQFF. The chain uses TRBV7-2 and TRBJ2-1; 9 nucleotides match TRBD2. The CDR3 extends over 16 amino acids. V lost 1 base and J lost 8; bases outside the gene matches: 9. Germline V gives CDR1 SGHTA, CDR2 FQGNSA.

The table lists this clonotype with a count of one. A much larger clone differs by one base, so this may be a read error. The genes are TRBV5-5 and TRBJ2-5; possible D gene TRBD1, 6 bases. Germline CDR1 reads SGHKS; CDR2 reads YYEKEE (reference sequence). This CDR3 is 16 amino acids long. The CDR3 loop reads CANSDDTGTLQETQYF. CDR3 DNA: TGTGCCAACAGCGATGATACCGGGACACTACAAGAGACCCAGTACTTC.

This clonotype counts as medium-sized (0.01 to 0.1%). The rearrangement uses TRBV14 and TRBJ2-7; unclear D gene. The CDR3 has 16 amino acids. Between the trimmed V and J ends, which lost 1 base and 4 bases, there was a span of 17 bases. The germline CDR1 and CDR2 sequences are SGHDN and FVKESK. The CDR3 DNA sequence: TGTGCCAGCAGCCAAGGAATTGGAACGGACCTATACGAGCAGTACGTC. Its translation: CASSQGIGTDLYEQYV.